Sequencing of this TCR beta chain was carried out in a study of identical twins. V trimming: 4 bases; J trimming: 0 bases; junction bases outside the gene matches: 11. Looked up from germline, CDR1 is MDHEN and CDR2 is SYDVKM. The CDR3 is 18 residues long. MiXCR, applied by TCRdb to the 5' RACE reads, yields one record per CDR3 protein. The table has approximately 300,000 distinct CDR3 sequences, less than 9.5% seen once. This sample was shared with a second study, whose subject was yellow fever vaccine responses in identical twins.

The clonotype was recovered from a woman between 18 and 29 years old in good health. Sequenced: CD8+ T cells sorted from blood. This sequence joins TRBV28 and TRBJ2-3; 9 bases line up with TRBD1. In DNA, the CDR3 is TGTGCCAGCAGTTCCCGCCAACAGGGGGCGGATAGCACAGATACGCAGTATTTT. As protein: CASSSRQQGADSTDTQYF. The full variable domain, in which reference TRBV28 and TRBJ2-3 provide the parts outside the CDR3, is DVKVTQSSRYLVKRTGEKVFLECVQDMDHENMFWYRQDPGLGLRLIYFSYDVKMKEKGDIPEGYSVSREKKERFSLILESASTNQTSMYLCASSSRQQGADSTDTQYFGPGTRLTVL.